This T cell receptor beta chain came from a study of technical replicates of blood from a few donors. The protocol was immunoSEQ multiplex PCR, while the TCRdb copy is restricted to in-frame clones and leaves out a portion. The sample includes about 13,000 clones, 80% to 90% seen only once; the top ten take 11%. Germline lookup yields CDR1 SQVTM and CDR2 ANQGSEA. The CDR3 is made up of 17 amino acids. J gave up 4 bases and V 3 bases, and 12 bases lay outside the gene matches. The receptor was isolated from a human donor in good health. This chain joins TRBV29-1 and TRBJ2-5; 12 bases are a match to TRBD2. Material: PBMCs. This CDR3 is CSVDELAGGPVRETQYF. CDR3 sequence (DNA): TGCAGCGTTGATGAACTAGCGGGAGGCCCCGTGAGAGAGACCCAGTACTTC.